This TCR beta chain emerged from a study of T-cell reconstitution after alpha-beta-depleted transplantation in children. Unique molecular identifiers tagged the TCRbeta library. TCRdb recomputed calls from the PCR reads with MiXCR, one row per CDR3 protein. Altogether tens of thousands of distinct CDR3 sequences are present, roughly 5.2% being singletons, with the ten largest covering approximately 20%. This clonotype has a count of ten or more. The antigen is not known. The germline V gene encodes CDR1 DFQATT and CDR2 SNEGSKA (reference sequence). The CDR3 covers 16 residues. The V and J ends lost 2 bases and 5 bases respectively, with 22 bases between them. Study-wide findings and caveats: Alpha-beta T cells present about two months after transplant were reported to originate from several hundred expanded graft clones. From newly produced T cells came most of the T-cell counts and diversity one year after transplant. There were some patients whose high TCRbeta diversity at day 60 came from surviving recipient T cells and thymic progenitors.

V is TRBV20-1 and J is TRBJ2-7; D call uncertain. The material was PBMCs, mostly from graft donor cells, obtained 180 days after TCRalphabeta/CD19-depleted stem cell transplant. The source of this sequence is a boy under three years old who had a stem cell transplant for acute myeloid leukemia, so the T cells may come from the graft donor. CDR3 coding DNA: TGCAGTGCTAGAAAGCGACCGGGTCCCCTGTGGGACGAGCAGTACTTC. Translated, it gives CSARKRPGPLWDEQYF.